The clone carrying this T cell receptor (beta chain) turned up a few times. The antigen remains unidentified. These data come from a study of cytomegalovirus exposure and HLA in healthy donors. The study, taken as a whole, reports: The authors considered a cluster of highly shared sequence variants likely to be a sequencing artifact.

This PCR relied on a set of 60 Vbeta primers and 13 Jbeta primers. The method was immunoSEQ multiplex PCR; TCRdb's version includes in-frame clones alone and lacks a portion of them. There are more than 15,000 clones in the sample; 70% to 80% occur only once, and around 3.4% lies in the top ten. These donors counted as nominally healthy when sampled, but unrecorded immune exposures were likely. V lost 6 bases, J lost 6 bases, and 15 bases lay in between. In germline, CDR1 is SGHVS, CDR2 FQNEAQ. This CDR3 comprises 14 residues. This TCR derives from a man younger than 35 in good health and CMV-seronegative. The chain links TRBV7-8 to TRBJ1-5, with D maybe TRBD1 (6 bases). Sequencing used PBMCs. The CDR3 here is CASSPDSSGQPQHF. In DNA form, the CDR3 reads TGTGCCAGCAGTCCGGACAGCTCGGGTCAGCCCCAGCATTTT.